The sequence of this TCR beta chain was determined in a study of identifying expanded T cells in peripheral blood (dated by TCRdb to about 2019). As for the study more broadly: Four technical replicates, made by sequencing separate aliquots from the same pool of genomic DNA, were compared pairwise. What the work shows at the level of the full study, not this receptor alone: For all healthy donors, the variance in clone template counts between approximately 2-week samples rose significantly as total template count increased. The authors expected biological variance in healthy repertoires might increase further over much longer intervals such as months to years. Both the number of clones called differentially abundant and the false-positive rate were significantly reduced by the beta-binomial model across all healthy-donor time intervals. The binomial model flagged roughly 1.3 differentially abundant clones between technical replicates but around 15 over roughly 2 weeks and 19 over around four weeks.

Trimming removed 2 bases from V and 4 bases from J, leaving 14 bases between the germline ends. Its CDR3 holds 16 amino acids, cysteine through phenylalanine. The retained sequence is limited to the CDR3, 48 bases, with the frame set at the first base. CDR1 KGHSH and CDR2 LQKENI are derived from the germline V gene. No immune events such as infections were documented for the healthy donors during the collection period. Healthy-donor blood repertoires served as a training cohort to calibrate time-dependent variance in a beta-binomial model of T-cell clone differential abundance. The training cohort comprised 10 healthy donors, 3 female and 7 male. On average the donors were around 41 years old, and their ages spanned about 25 to 64 years. Whole blood from each healthy donor was obtained from a commercial supplier and was collected at three time points 2 to 3 weeks apart. Genomic DNA was extracted from unsorted whole blood for immunosequencing.

The immunoSEQ Assay, which uses bias-controlled multiplex PCR amplification of genomic DNA, was used to profile TCRbeta CDR3 regions. Concerning the study's data processing: To quantify the absolute abundance of each unique TCRbeta CDR3 region, the sequences were collapsed and filtered. Differential abundance was tested with two models: a binomial (Fisher-equivalent) model and a beta-binomial model that adds time-dependent variance fitted from healthy donors. Clones with fewer than 5 combined templates were excluded, and clones with Benjamini-Hochberg FDR below 0.01 were called differentially abundant. Beta-binomial variance was modeled as a function of total template count across the two samples using the form v = (b*log(k)+a)^2. TCRdb obtained this table from immuneACCESS and retained in-frame rearrangements with V and J assigned. These tables miss some clones; where compared with another copy, unresolved V genes account for less than half of the shortfall, and the remainder is unexplained. V, J and clone size are taken as reported in that table, and D and trimming were inferred from the DNA itself. A total of approximately 59,000 clones appear in this sample, roughly 87% of them only once. The ten biggest clones cover about 3.7% of the sample.

As concerns this clone: Which antigen it targets is not known. Per-base quality was not reported, and no clone a single base away is much larger than it.

The rearranged chain carries TRBV18 and TRBJ2-2, with the D gene not confidently named. The sample comprised blood. This receptor was obtained from a person aged 18 to 70 in good health. The CDR3 region reads CASSPVGSVGTGELFF. The bases are TGTGCCAGCTCACCAGTGGGTTCGGTGGGCACCGGGGAGCTGTTTTTT.